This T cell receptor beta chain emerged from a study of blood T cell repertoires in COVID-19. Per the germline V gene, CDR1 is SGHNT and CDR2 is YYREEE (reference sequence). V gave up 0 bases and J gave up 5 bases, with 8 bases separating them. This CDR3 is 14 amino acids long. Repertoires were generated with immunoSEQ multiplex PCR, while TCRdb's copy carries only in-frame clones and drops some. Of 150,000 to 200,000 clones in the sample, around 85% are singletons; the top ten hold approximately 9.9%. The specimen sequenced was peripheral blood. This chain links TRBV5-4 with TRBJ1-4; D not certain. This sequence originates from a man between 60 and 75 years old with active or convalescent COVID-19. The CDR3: CASSLDSQNEKLFF. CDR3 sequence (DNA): TGTGCCAGCAGCTTGGACAGTCAGAATGAAAAACTGTTTTTT.